This T cell receptor beta chain was profiled in a study of T cells after yellow fever vaccination. Production of TCR cDNA was by 5'RACE template switching, which also added a universal primer site and UMIs. TCRdb recomputed calls from the 5' RACE reads with MiXCR, one row per CDR3 protein. This sample has 250,000 to 400,000 distinct CDR3 sequences; over 3.5% occur once, and the top ten carry roughly a fifth. Germline-derived CDR1 and CDR2 are SGHTA and FQGNSA. V lost 5 bases, J lost 1 base, and 14 bases lay in between. This CDR3 has 15 amino acids. This clonotype was recorded many times. V usage is TRBV7-2 and J usage is TRBJ1-2; D might be TRBD1 (6 bases). The source of this sequence is a man between 18 and 35 years old who received the YFV17D yellow fever vaccine. The specimen was PBMCs, collected 15 days after the yellow fever booster vaccination. CDR3 sequence: CASSPGQTVNYGYTF. CDR3 DNA: TGTGCCAGCAGCCCCGGACAGACCGTTAACTATGGCTACACCTTC.